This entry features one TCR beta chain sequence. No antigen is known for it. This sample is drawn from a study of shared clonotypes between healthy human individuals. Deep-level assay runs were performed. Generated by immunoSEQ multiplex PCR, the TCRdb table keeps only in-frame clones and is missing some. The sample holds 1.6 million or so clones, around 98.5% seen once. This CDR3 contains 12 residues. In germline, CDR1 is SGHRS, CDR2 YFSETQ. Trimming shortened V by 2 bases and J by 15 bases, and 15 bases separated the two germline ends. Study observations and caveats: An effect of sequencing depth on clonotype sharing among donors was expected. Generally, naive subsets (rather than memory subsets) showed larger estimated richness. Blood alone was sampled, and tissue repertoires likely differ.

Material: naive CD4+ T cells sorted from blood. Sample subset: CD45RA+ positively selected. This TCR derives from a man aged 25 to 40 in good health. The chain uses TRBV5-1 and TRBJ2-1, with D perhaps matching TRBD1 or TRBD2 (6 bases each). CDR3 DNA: TGCGCCAGCAGCTTTGACTCGGGGGCCTTGTTCTTC. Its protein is CASSFDSGALFF.